The clone carrying this TCR beta chain was seen only a few times. Antigen unknown. Amplification of TCR beta CDR3 regions used RNA as the template. The HTBI set primed first-round TCR CDR3 RT-PCR. TCRdb used MiXCR to reprocess the multiplex PCR reads, holding one entry per CDR3 protein. The table shows fewer than 750,000 distinct CDR3 sequences, with roughly 14% occurring only once. These data are taken from a study of T cells in Graves' hyperthyroidism and ophthalmopathy. Study background: Staff took peripheral blood when the initial diagnosis was made, before any treatment began.

The study based diagnoses on clinical symptoms, serum thyroxine and TRAb, thyroid ultrasound and orbital computed tomography. Broader study findings: Classification by a 13 V-J model distinguished ophthalmopathy from stable hyperthyroidism. Most clonotypes expanded in the thyroid (above 0.001) were also present in blood.

Sequences were obtained from blood. The source of this sequence is a woman aged 40 to 55 with Graves' ophthalmopathy.

CDR3 sequence (DNA): TGTGCCGGGGACGTGCGGGGCTACGAGCAGTACTTC. Translating it yields CAGDVRGYEQYF. The chain has TRBV30 and TRBJ2-7; tentative D call: TRBD2 (6 bases). The CDR3 totals 12 residues. Germline-derived CDR1 and CDR2 are GTSNPN and SVGIG (reference sequence). The ends were cut back, 8 bases at V and 3 bases at J, with 14 bases in the middle.